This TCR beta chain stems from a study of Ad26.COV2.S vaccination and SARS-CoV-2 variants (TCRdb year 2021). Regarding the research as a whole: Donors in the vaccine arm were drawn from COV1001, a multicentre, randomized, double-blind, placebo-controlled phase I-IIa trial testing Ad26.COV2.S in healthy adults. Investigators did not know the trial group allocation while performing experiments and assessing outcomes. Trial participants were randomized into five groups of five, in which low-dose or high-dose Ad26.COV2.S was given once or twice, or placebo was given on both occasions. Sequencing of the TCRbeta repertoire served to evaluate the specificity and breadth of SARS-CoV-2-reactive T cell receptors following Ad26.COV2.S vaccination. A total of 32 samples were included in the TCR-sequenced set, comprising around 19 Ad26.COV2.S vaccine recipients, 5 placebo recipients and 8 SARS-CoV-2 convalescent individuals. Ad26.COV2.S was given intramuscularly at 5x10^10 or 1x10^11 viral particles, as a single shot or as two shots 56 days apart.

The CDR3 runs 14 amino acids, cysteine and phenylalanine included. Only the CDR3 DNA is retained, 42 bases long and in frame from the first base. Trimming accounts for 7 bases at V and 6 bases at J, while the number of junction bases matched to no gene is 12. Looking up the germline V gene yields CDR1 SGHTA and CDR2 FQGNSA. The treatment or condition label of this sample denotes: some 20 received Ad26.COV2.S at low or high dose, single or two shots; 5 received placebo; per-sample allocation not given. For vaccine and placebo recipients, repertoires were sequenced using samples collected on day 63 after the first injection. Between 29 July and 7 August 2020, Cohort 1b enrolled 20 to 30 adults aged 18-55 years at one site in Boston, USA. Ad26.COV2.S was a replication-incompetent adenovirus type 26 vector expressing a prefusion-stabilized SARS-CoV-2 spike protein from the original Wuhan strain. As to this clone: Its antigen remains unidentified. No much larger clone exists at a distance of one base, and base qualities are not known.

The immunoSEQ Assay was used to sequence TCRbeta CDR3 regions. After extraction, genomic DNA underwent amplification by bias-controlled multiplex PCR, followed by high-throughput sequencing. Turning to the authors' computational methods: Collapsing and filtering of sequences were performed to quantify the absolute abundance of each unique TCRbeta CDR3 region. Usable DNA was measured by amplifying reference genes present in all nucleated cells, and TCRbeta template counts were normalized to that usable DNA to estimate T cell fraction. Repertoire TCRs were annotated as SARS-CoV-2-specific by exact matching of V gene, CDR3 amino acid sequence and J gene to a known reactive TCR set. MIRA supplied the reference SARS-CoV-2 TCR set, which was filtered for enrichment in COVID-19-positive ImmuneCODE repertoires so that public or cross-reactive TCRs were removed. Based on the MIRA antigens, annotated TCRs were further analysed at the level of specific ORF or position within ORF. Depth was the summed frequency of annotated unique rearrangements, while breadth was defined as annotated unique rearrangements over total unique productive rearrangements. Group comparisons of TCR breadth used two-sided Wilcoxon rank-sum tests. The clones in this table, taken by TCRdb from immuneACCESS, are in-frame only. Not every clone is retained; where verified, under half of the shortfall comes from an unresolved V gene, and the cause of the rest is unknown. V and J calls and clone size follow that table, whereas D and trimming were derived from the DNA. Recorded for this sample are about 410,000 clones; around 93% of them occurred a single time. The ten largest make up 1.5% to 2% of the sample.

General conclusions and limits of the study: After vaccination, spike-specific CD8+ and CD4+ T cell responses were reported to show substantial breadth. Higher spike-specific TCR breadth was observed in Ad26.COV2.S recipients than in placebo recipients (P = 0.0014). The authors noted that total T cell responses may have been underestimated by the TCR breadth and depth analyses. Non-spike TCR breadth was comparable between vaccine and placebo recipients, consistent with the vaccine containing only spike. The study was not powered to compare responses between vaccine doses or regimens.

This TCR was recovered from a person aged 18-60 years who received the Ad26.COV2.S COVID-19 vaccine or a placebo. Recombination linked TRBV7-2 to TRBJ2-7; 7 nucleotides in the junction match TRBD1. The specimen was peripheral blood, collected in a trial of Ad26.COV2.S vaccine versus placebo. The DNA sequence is TGTGCCAGCACTCTCGAGGGGGCCCTCCCCGAGCAGTACTTC. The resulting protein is CASTLEGALPEQYF.